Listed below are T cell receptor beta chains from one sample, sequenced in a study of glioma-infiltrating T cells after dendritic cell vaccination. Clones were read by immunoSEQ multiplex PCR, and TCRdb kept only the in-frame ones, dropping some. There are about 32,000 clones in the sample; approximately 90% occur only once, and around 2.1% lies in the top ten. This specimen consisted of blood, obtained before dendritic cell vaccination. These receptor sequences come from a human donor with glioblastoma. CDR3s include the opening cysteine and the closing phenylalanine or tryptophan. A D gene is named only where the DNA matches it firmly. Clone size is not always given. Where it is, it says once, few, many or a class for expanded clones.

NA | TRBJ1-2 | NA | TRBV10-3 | TGTGCCATCAGTGAGTCGACGGGTGCAGGGAGGGGCTACACCTTC | CAISESTGAGRGYTF
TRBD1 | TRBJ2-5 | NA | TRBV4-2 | TGTGCCAGCAGCCATTGGGGACAGGGCAAGGAGACCCAGTACTTC | CASSHWGQGKETQYF
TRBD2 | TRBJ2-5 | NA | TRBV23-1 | TGCGCCATCGGGGGGGGCCGAGAGACCCAGTACTTC | CAIGGGRETQYF
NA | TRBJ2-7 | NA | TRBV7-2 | TGTGCCAGCAGCCACATCAAAGGGGAAGCCTACGAGCAGTACTTC | CASSHIKGEAYEQYF
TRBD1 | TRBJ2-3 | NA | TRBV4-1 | TGCGCCAGCAGCCGTCAGGGGGACACAGGTACGCAGTATTTT | CASSRQGDTGTQYF
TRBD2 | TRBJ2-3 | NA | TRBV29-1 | TGCAGCGTGGACGGACTAGTCCCTGGCACAGATACGCAGTATTTT | CSVDGLVPGTDTQYF
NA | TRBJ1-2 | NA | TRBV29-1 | TGCAGCGTTGTCGACAATAACGGCTACACCTTC | CSVVDNNGYTF
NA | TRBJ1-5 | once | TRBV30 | TGTGCCTGGAGCCATCCGGGCCTTGAGGGTCAGCCCCAGCATTTT | CAWSHPGLEGQPQHF
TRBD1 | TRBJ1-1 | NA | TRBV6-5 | TGTGCCAGCAGCCCCGGACAGGCCATGAACACTGAAGCTTTCTTT | CASSPGQAMNTEAFF
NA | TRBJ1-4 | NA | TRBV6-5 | TGTGCCAGCAGGGCCGAAGGCAGGTTTAATGAAAAACTGTTTTTT | CASRAEGRFNEKLFF
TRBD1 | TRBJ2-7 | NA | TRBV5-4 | TGTGCCAGCAGCTTAACTGGACAGGCCAAAGAAGCCCCCTACGAGCAGTACTTC | CASSLTGQAKEAPYEQYF
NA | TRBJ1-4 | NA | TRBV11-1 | TGTGCCAGCAGCCTCGACAGGAATGAAAAACTGTTTTTT | CASSLDRNEKLFF
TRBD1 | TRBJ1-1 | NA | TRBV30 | TGTGCCTGGAGTAGGGCAGGGGGCACTGAAGCTTTCTTT | CAWSRAGGTEAFF
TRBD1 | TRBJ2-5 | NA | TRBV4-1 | TGCGCCAGCAGCCAGGACCCCGGGACAGGGGGAGTTATCCAGTACTTC | CASSQDPGTGGVIQYF
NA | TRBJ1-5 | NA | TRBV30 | TGTGCCTGGAGTCAAGGTAGCCAGCCCCAGCATTTT | CAWSQGSQPQHF
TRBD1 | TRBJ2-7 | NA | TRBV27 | TGTGCCAGCCGAGCAGGGGGCTACGAGCAGTACTTC | CASRAGGYEQYF